This T cell receptor (beta chain) was recorded in a study of blood T cell repertoires in COVID-19. Trimming pared 0 bases from V and 7 bases from J, leaving 10 bases between. The CDR3 contains 14 residues. The germline gives CDR1 LGHNA, CDR2 YSLEER. TCRdb keeps only in-frame clones here, not all; method: immunoSEQ multiplex PCR. Among approximately 250,000 clones listed, approximately 80% were seen once. The rearrangement joins TRBV4-3 to TRBJ1-3; D is unclear. The TCR originated in a man between 40 and 49 years old who had recovered from COVID-19. Sequencing was done on a sample of peripheral blood. The CDR3 protein is CASSQDGGANTIYF. In DNA form, the CDR3 reads TGCGCCAGCAGCCAAGATGGCGGAGCTAACACCATATATTTT.